Presented here are 6 T cell receptor beta chains from one specimen sequenced in a study of CD8 T cells in Susac syndrome. When the RNA was reverse transcribed, random hexamers were used with an input of roughly 0.45 to 1 ug. TCRdb called the immunoSEQ multiplex PCR reads again in MiXCR, with one record for every CDR3 protein. The table records just over 300,000 distinct CDR3 sequences, roughly 94% of them present only once. Specimen: CD4+ T cells from PBMCs. These receptors came from a human donor with multiple sclerosis.

The chain is built from TRBV12-3 or TRBV12-4 and TRBJ1-5, with 8 bases that match TRBD1. The CDR3 is made up of 14 amino acids. The trim removed 6 bases at V and 7 bases at J, leaving 8 bases unmatched. The CDR3 here is CASSGRGLGQPQHF. The DNA of the CDR3 is TGTGCCAGCAGCGGCAGGGGGCTGGGACAGCCCCAGCATTTT.

CDR3 nucleotides: TGTGCCAGCAGCTCCGACACTCTTAACTATGGCTACACCTTC. Translation: CASSSDTLNYGYTF. The chain is built from TRBV2 and TRBJ1-2; D is uncertain. With 6 bases removed from V and 1 base from J, the gap between germline ends came to 12 bases. Germline lookup yields CDR1 SNHLY and CDR2 FYNNEI. The CDR3 loop spans 14 amino acids.

The chain carries TRBV5-4 and TRBJ2-3; D perhaps matches TRBD1 (5 bases). Germline CDR1 is SGHNT and CDR2 is YYREEE (reference sequence). With 0 bases removed from V and 9 bases from J, the gap between germline ends came to 11 bases. The CDR3 sequence is 13 residues long. CDR3: CASSLETHRTQYF. The CDR3 bases are TGTGCCAGCAGCTTGGAAACCCACAGGACGCAGTATTTT.

V usage is TRBV29-1 and J usage is TRBJ2-1; 11 nucleotides match TRBD2. The V segment lost 5 bases and the J segment 9 bases; nucleotides outside the gene matches: 3. CDR3 length: 12 residues. The germline V gene encodes CDR1 SQVTM and CDR2 ANQGSEA. The CDR3 is CSVTSGSVEQFF. CDR3 in DNA: TGCAGCGTTACTAGCGGGAGTGTTGAGCAGTTCTTC.

This chain connects TRBV11-2 to TRBJ1-1; 8 nucleotides line up with TRBD1. J was trimmed by 5 bases and V by 4 bases; bases with no gene match: 9. CDR1 and CDR2 (germline): SGHAT, FQNNGV. The CDR3 has 15 residues. For the CDR3, the DNA is TGTGCCAGCAGCTCGCTACAGGGGGGAAAGACTGAAGCTTTCTTT. Amino acid sequence: CASSSLQGGKTEAFF.

The CDR3 loop is CASSLSMGRVEETQYF. CDR3 bases: TGTGCCAGCAGTTTATCGATGGGGAGAGTGGAGGAGACCCAGTACTTC. The rearrangement links TRBV27 to TRBJ2-5; D is perhaps TRBD2 (5 bases). V lost 0 bases to trimming and J lost 5 bases, with 16 bases between them. CDR1 is MNHEY and CDR2 is SMNVEV in the germline V gene (reference sequence). The CDR3 length is 16 residues.